A single sample is the source of the 29 T cell receptor beta chains below, sequenced in a study of CXCR3-negative and CXCR3-positive naive CD8 T cells. Each TRB cDNA library was prepared by 5' RACE (with UMI labels). With the 5' RACE reads reprocessed, TCRdb shows one record per CDR3 protein and no DNA. The repertoire table contains 90,000 to 100,000 distinct CDR3 sequences. The sequencing sample was made of naive CXCR3- CD8+ T cells from blood. The subset is: CD45RO-CCR7+CD27+CD95- naive CD8+ T cells lacking CXCR3 (TNR3-). These receptors were collected from a human donor in good health. Some clones in this sample may be carry-over from other donors' samples.

The chain has TRBV19 and TRBJ2-1; TCRdb's D gene call, TRBD1, goes unchecked for lack of DNA. The germline CDR1 and CDR2 sequences are LNHDA and SQIVND (reference sequence). CDR3 length equals 15 residues. The CDR3 is CASSIGTGGYNEQFF.

The rearrangement joins TRBV5-1 to TRBJ2-7; the D call from TCRdb, TRBD1, cannot be confirmed without DNA. In germline, CDR1 is SGHRS, CDR2 YFSETQ. CDR3 length: 17 residues. The CDR3 is CASSRAGTGGMKHEQYF.

The genes are TRBV5-1 and TRBJ2-7; checking the TCRdb D call of TRBD2 is not possible without DNA. CDR3 length: 16 residues. CDR1 is SGHRS, CDR2 YFSETQ, per germline. The CDR3 sequence is CASSLEGSGASYEQYF.

J is TRBJ2-7 and V is TRBV7-9; with no DNA, the TCRdb D assignment of TRBD1 cannot be verified. The CDR3 is 13 amino acids. CDR1 SEHNR and CDR2 FQNEAQ come from the germline V gene (reference sequence). The chain's CDR3 is CASSMGTVYEQYF.

The J gene is TRBJ2-5, the V gene TRBV28; there is no DNA to check the TCRdb D call of TRBD2. CDR3 length: 18 amino acids. Per germline, CDR1 MDHEN and CDR2 SYDVKM. The CDR3 sequence: CASSRRESDLRLRETQYF. The entire variable domain, with the rest obtained from reference TRBV28 and TRBJ2-5, is as follows: DVKVTQSSRYLVKRTGEKVFLECVQDMDHENMFWYRQDPGLGLRLIYFSYDVKMKEKGDIPEGYSVSREKKERFSLILESASTNQTSMYLCASSRRESDLRLRETQYFGPGTRLLVL.

This chain connects TRBV7-9 to TRBJ2-7. Looked up from germline, CDR1 is SEHNR and CDR2 is FQNEAQ (reference sequence). This CDR3 has 13 residues. This CDR3 is CASSLIRTYEQYF.

The V and J genes are TRBV5-1 and TRBJ1-2; without DNA, the TCRdb call of TRBD1 cannot be checked. CDR1 and CDR2 from the germline V gene are SGHRS and YFSETQ. This CDR3 is built from 13 residues. The CDR3 here is CASRSRDNYGYTF.

The chain has TRBV12-3 or TRBV12-4 and TRBJ2-5. This CDR3 has 12 residues. CDR3 residues: CASSLLSGSQYF.

The chain couples TRBV11-2 to TRBJ2-1; as DNA is missing, the TRBD2 call by TCRdb cannot be tested. The germline gives CDR1 SGHAT, CDR2 FQNNGV. This CDR3 is built from 14 residues. CDR3 residues: CASRSGRGGNEQFF.

This sequence joins TRBV7-9 and TRBJ1-6; the D call from TCRdb, TRBD1, cannot be confirmed without DNA. Germline V gives CDR1 SEHNR, CDR2 FQNEAQ (reference sequence). This CDR3 comprises 12 residues. CDR3 region: CASSAGPSPLHF.

The chain employs TRBV27 and TRBJ1-2; as DNA is missing, the TRBD1 call by TCRdb cannot be tested. The length of the CDR3 is 13 residues. Germline V gene sequence: CDR1 MNHEY, CDR2 SMNVEV (reference sequence). CDR3 sequence reads: CASSWGRGYGYTF.

The chain has TRBV6-1 and TRBJ2-7; the D gene TCRdb calls, TRBD2, cannot be checked with no DNA. Germline CDR1 and CDR2: MNHNS and SASEGT. The CDR3 has 14 residues. CDR3 residues: CASSISSKPYEQYF.

The chain carries TRBV10-3 and TRBJ2-7. The germline CDR1 and CDR2 sequences are ENHRY and SYGVKD. This CDR3 comprises 13 residues. CDR3 amino acids: CAISYETSYEQYF.

The genes are TRBV29-1 and TRBJ1-1; TCRdb lists TRBD1, though no DNA is available to test this call. This CDR3 is 12 amino acids long. CDR1 is SQVTM and CDR2 is ANQGSEA in the germline V gene. Here the CDR3 reads CSVAPGHTEAFF.

The J gene is TRBJ2-7, the V gene TRBV14; absent DNA, TCRdb's TRBD2 call cannot be checked. The CDR3 has 16 amino acids. Germline-derived CDR1 and CDR2 are SGHDN and FVKESK. This CDR3 is CASSLILASGFYEQYF.

This chain links TRBV12-5 with TRBJ2-7; TCRdb returns TRBD1, unconfirmable since there is no DNA. This CDR3 is built from 13 residues. Germline V gives CDR1 LGHNT, CDR2 FRNRAP. The CDR3 loop reads CASRAGASYEQYF.

The chain is built from TRBV5-5 and TRBJ2-2; TCRdb's assignment of TRBD2 cannot be checked, as there is no DNA. This CDR3 is built from 18 residues. Germline CDR1 and CDR2: SGHKS and YYEKEE (reference sequence). CDR3: CASSYGLAVPPNTGELFF. The complete variable domain, with remaining parts taken from reference TRBV5-5 and TRBJ2-2, reads DAGVTQSPTHLIKTRGQQVTLRCSPISGHKSVSWYQQVLGQGPQFIFQYYEKEERGRGNFPDRFSARQFPNYSSELNVNALLLGDSALYLCASSYGLAVPPNTGELFFGEGSRLTVL.

The chain uses TRBV19 and TRBJ2-5. Germline V gene data show CDR1 as LNHDA and CDR2 as SQIVND (reference sequence). The CDR3 runs to 14 residues. CDR3: CASSVGLWQETQYF.

This chain joins TRBV4-3 and TRBJ1-1. This CDR3 spans 13 amino acids. Germline CDR1 LGHNA, CDR2 YSLEER. The CDR3 loop reads CASSRRKNTEAFF.

This chain links TRBV25-1 with TRBJ1-1; TCRdb picks TRBD1, but there is no DNA to check that call. The CDR3 length is 12 residues. The V gene's germline CDR1 is MGHDK and CDR2 SYGVNS. CDR3: CASSEWGREAFF.

This chain's CDR3 is CASSARDRGQFEQYF. V usage is TRBV9 and J usage is TRBJ2-7; TCRdb selects TRBD1, and the lack of DNA leaves this call unchecked. This CDR3 contains 15 residues. Germline CDR1 SGDLS, CDR2 YYNGEE.

The chain combines TRBV5-5 with TRBJ2-5; the D gene TCRdb calls, TRBD2, cannot be checked with no DNA. CDR1 and CDR2 from the germline V gene are SGHKS and YYEKEE (reference sequence). The CDR3 consists of 16 residues. The CDR3 loop reads CASRETSGRAPETQYF.

The chain links TRBV29-1 to TRBJ1-1. The CDR3 contains 12 residues. Germline V gene data show CDR1 as SQVTM and CDR2 as ANQGSEA. CDR3 protein: CSVAVGDFEAFF.

The chain links TRBV27 to TRBJ2-1; the TCRdb call, TRBD2, lacks DNA for checking. Germline CDR1 is MNHEY and CDR2 is SMNVEV (reference sequence). The CDR3 totals 16 residues. CDR3 amino acids: CASSSPRLFRSSEQFF.

The chain is built from TRBV6-6 and TRBJ2-5. Germline assignment: CDR1 MNHNY and CDR2 SVGAGI (reference sequence). The CDR3 runs 14 residues. CDR3 residues: CASSYSRGQETQYF.

V gene TRBV5-6 combines with J gene TRBJ2-7; TCRdb calls TRBD1, which cannot be checked without DNA. CDR1 is SGHDT, CDR2 YYEEEE, per germline. The CDR3 is 14 amino acids. The CDR3 here is CASSLGQGIYEQYF. The entire variable domain, with the rest obtained from reference TRBV5-6 and TRBJ2-7, is as follows: DAGVTQSPTHLIKTRGQQVTLRCSPKSGHDTVSWYQQALGQGPQFIFQYYEEEERQRGNFPDRFSGHQFPNYSSELNVNALLLGDSALYLCASSLGQGIYEQYFGPGTRLTVT.

The rearrangement joins TRBV10-3 to TRBJ2-7. Germline V gives CDR1 ENHRY, CDR2 SYGVKD. CDR3 length: 16 amino acids. This CDR3 is CAISEGLVSASYEQYF.

The chain links TRBV29-1 to TRBJ2-7; TCRdb's D gene call, TRBD1, goes unchecked for lack of DNA. Germline CDR1 is SQVTM and CDR2 is ANQGSEA. This CDR3 region has 14 residues. CDR3 region: CSVRGQKTSYEQYF.

The chain carries TRBV6-6 and TRBJ2-5. Germline V gene data show CDR1 as MNHNY and CDR2 as SVGAGI (reference sequence). The CDR3 runs to 12 residues. This chain's CDR3 is CASRNPQETQYF.